The source of this T cell receptor beta chain is a study of OX40 agonist ivuxolimab in advanced cancers. Study summary: Patients were infused with ivuxolimab every 2 weeks at 0.01 to 10 mg/kg.

The data were produced by immunoSEQ multiplex PCR, yet TCRdb's version contains in-frame clones alone and is incomplete. Of around 100,000 clones listed, 91% are singletons. This specimen was CD4+ or CD8+ T cells sorted from blood, taken in a trial of the OX40 agonist ivuxolimab. This sequence originates from an adult with an advanced solid tumor such as melanoma, head and neck, liver or kidney cancer.

CDR3 sequence: CASRQGSGANVLTF. CDR3 DNA: TGTGCCAGCAGGCAGGGCTCCGGGGCCAACGTCCTGACTTTC. The V gene is TRBV6-5, the J gene TRBJ2-6; possible D gene TRBD1, 5 bases. There are 14 residues in the CDR3. V lost 6 bases and J 4 bases, leaving 10 bases between the germline ends. The germline CDR1 and CDR2 sequences are MNHEY and SVGAGI.